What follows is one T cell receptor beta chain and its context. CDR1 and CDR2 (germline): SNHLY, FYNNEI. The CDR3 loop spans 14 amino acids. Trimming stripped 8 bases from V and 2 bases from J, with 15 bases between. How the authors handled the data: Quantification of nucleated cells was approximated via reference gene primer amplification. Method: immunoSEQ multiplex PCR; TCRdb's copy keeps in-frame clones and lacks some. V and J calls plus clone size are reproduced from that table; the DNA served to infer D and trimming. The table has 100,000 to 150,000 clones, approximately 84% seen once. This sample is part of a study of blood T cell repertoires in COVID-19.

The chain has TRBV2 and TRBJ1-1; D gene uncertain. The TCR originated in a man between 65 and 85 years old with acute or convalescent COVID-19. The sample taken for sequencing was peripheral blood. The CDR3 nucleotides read TGTGCCAGCCGACGCGAGAGGGCAAACACTGAAGCTTTCTTT. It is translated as CASRRERANTEAFF.